This is a list of T cell receptor beta chains from one sample in a study of shared clonotypes between healthy human individuals. TCRdb's copy holds only in-frame clones and misses some; the assay was immunoSEQ multiplex PCR. The sample records hundreds of thousands of clones, roughly 73% being singletons. The sequenced sample consisted of memory CD4+ T cells sorted from blood. All receptors derive from a woman aged 25-40 years in good health. Each CDR3 is given without its conserved first and last residue. Fields, in order: clone size, V gene, D gene, CDR3 protein. The D gene is left open where the match is weak. Rows give clone size only sometimes, using once, few, many, or a class for an expanded clone.

clone size: .; V gene: TRBV7-9; D gene: .; CDR3 protein: ASSLVTPGGEAF
clone size: few; V gene: TRBV7-2; D gene: .; CDR3 protein: ASSSETSEAF
clone size: .; V gene: TRBV4-2; D gene: .; CDR3 protein: ASSQEWPGEGTATNEKLF
clone size: .; V gene: TRBV28; D gene: .; CDR3 protein: ASKRTRARYSNQPQH
clone size: .; V gene: TRBV5-1; D gene: .; CDR3 protein: ASSALAGAGYEQY
clone size: .; V gene: TRBV19; D gene: TRBD1; CDR3 protein: ASTQGQGAEKLF
clone size: many; V gene: TRBV18; D gene: .; CDR3 protein: ASSADSSLLGNTIY
clone size: .; V gene: TRBV28; D gene: .; CDR3 protein: ASSLPNNREQF
clone size: .; V gene: TRBV4-1; D gene: .; CDR3 protein: ASSHILPSYNEQF
clone size: .; V gene: TRBV7-9; D gene: .; CDR3 protein: ASSLGVDTDTQY
clone size: .; V gene: TRBV29-1; D gene: TRBD2; CDR3 protein: SVEDRGGFDNEQF
clone size: .; V gene: TRBV5-1; D gene: .; CDR3 protein: ASSLEGQKGGEQY
clone size: .; V gene: TRBV11-3; D gene: .; CDR3 protein: ASSYTDRGTQY
clone size: .; V gene: TRBV19; D gene: .; CDR3 protein: ASSMQRAGPGEQY
clone size: .; V gene: TRBV9; D gene: .; CDR3 protein: ASSVSGARDTQY
clone size: .; V gene: TRBV28; D gene: .; CDR3 protein: ASSLADQETQY
clone size: .; V gene: TRBV7-8; D gene: .; CDR3 protein: ASRSTRWHGYT
clone size: .; V gene: TRBV28; D gene: .; CDR3 protein: ASSSRGRGGPYEQY
clone size: .; V gene: TRBV25-1; D gene: .; CDR3 protein: ASSERVITNADTQY
clone size: .; V gene: TRBV28; D gene: .; CDR3 protein: ASSPYKGITEAF
clone size: .; V gene: TRBV28; D gene: .; CDR3 protein: ASSRLTVKSSTEAF
clone size: .; V gene: TRBV29-1; D gene: .; CDR3 protein: SGLGGTGELF
clone size: few; V gene: TRBV18; D gene: .; CDR3 protein: ASSPSRSTDTQY
clone size: .; V gene: TRBV6-5; D gene: .; CDR3 protein: ASRDRGTYEQY